Listed here are 18 T cell receptor beta chains from one sample, sequenced in a study of T cells in AML relapse after transplant. A modified RACE PCR on RNA, not multiplex PCR, amplified the TCR chains. TCRdb re-called the PCR reads with MiXCR, one entry per CDR3 protein. The sample yields 800 to 1,100 distinct CDR3 sequences, around 20% seen once. The source material was bone marrow. The source is a human donor in good health.

This clonotype is termed large (0.1 to 1%). The CDR3 nucleotides are TGTGCCAGCAGTTTAGTGGGGGGCAGGACTGAAGCTTTCTTT. This codes for CASSLVGGRTEAFF. This chain links TRBV12-3 or TRBV12-4 with TRBJ1-1; D is perhaps TRBD1 (6 bases). The V end was cut by 1 base, the J end by 5 bases, with 11 bases between. The CDR3 runs 14 residues.

The V gene is TRBV7-9, the J gene TRBJ2-1; TRBD2 agrees at 11 bases. Germline CDR1 reads SEHNR; CDR2 reads FQNEAQ (reference sequence). Losses at the gene ends were 0 bases for V and 6 bases for J; bases not matched to a gene: 4. The CDR3 spans 16 residues. CDR3 in amino acids: CASSLATGTSGNEQFF. As DNA, the CDR3 is TGTGCCAGCAGCTTAGCGACCGGGACTAGCGGCAATGAGCAGTTCTTC.

This clonotype was counted many times. This chain links TRBV19 with TRBJ1-6; no definite D call. Trimming pared 6 bases from V and 0 bases from J, leaving 9 bases between. The CDR3 is 15 amino acids. CDR1 LNHDA and CDR2 SQIVND come from the germline V gene (reference sequence). The CDR3 DNA is TGTGCCAGTAGGGCGGAGAGCTCCTATAATTCACCCCTCCACTTT. The encoded protein is CASRAESSYNSPLHF.

This clonotype is deemed medium-sized. The chain combines TRBV19 with TRBJ2-1; D might be TRBD2 (6 bases). Germline-derived CDR1 and CDR2 are LNHDA and SQIVND (reference sequence). This CDR3 comprises 18 residues. Trimming took 6 bases from V and 9 from J, leaving 30 bases between them. This CDR3 reads CASSSRPSWRDLRGEQFF. CDR3 DNA: TGTGCCAGTAGCTCAAGGCCTTCTTGGCGGGATCTTCGGGGTGAGCAGTTCTTC.

This clonotype is medium-sized (0.01 to 0.1%) within its sample. CDR3 coding DNA: TGTGCCAGCAGCTTAGCCAACAGGGCTAATGAAAAACTGTTTTTT. This encodes CASSLANRANEKLFF. The rearrangement joins TRBV7-2 to TRBJ1-4, with a weak D call TRBD1 (6 bases). Deletions cut 0 bases from V and 3 bases from J, with 8 bases between. From germline, CDR1 is SGHTA and CDR2 FQGNSA. This CDR3 is 15 amino acids long.

By sample share, this clonotype is medium-sized (0.01 to 0.1%). This chain joins TRBV5-1 and TRBJ2-1, with 9 bases identical to TRBD1. Looked up from germline, CDR1 is SGHRS and CDR2 is YFSETQ. This CDR3 is built from 15 residues. Trimming removed 4 bases from V and 6 bases from J; junction bases left unmatched: 8. The CDR3 spells CASSPDRGSLNEQFF. DNA of the CDR3: TGCGCCAGCAGCCCGGACAGGGGATCCCTCAATGAGCAGTTCTTC.

The chain couples TRBV7-3 to TRBJ2-7; D could derive from TRBD1 or TRBD2 (6 bases each). The germline V and J ends were trimmed by 4 bases and 4 bases, with 17 bases remaining between them. Germline V gene lookup returns CDR1 SGHTA and CDR2 FQGTGA. The CDR3 length is 15 residues. This CDR3 reads CASSYKGGRGYEQYF. CDR3 in DNA: TGTGCCAGCAGCTACAAGGGGGGACGGGGGTACGAGCAGTACTTC. Filled out from reference TRBV7-3 and TRBJ2-7, the complete variable domain reads GAGVSQTPSNKVTEKGKYVELRCDPISGHTALYWYRQSLGQGPEFLIYFQGTGAADDSGLPNDRFFAVRPEGSVSTLKIQRTERGDSAVYLCASSYKGGRGYEQYFGPGTRLTVT.

In this sample, this clonotype is large. At one end, the junction sequence differs from germline, possibly due to a read error. The chain has TRBV7-7 and TRBJ2-2; tentative D call: TRBD2 (6 bases). CDR3 size: 15 residues. The germline V gene has CDR1 SSHAT and CDR2 FNYEAQ (reference sequence). DNA of the CDR3: TGTGCTAGCAGCTTCGGGCGGGAAGGGACCGGGGAGCTGTTTTTT. This translates into CASSFGREGTGELFF. Based on the CDR3 plus reference TRBV7-7 and TRBJ2-2, the full variable domain is GAGVSQSPRYKVTKRGQDVTLRCDPISSHATLYWYQQALGQGPEFLTYFNYEAQPDKSGLPSDRFSAERPEGSISTLTIQRTEQRDSAMYRCASSFGREGTGELFFGEGSRLTVL.

This clonotype is judged medium-sized. The gene calls are TRBV27 and TRBJ2-3; D possibly matches TRBD1 or TRBD2 (5 bases each). The ends were cut back, 3 bases at V and 2 bases at J, with 9 bases in the middle. The germline CDR1 and CDR2 sequences are MNHEY and SMNVEV (reference sequence). CDR3 length equals 14 residues. CDR3 protein: CASSFRGATDTQYF. The CDR3 DNA is TGTGCCAGCAGTTTTCGAGGGGCCACAGATACGCAGTATTTT.

By proportion, this clonotype is medium-sized (0.01 to 0.1%). The chain links TRBV7-9 to TRBJ1-2, with 9 bases identical to TRBD1. With 5 bases clipped from V and 1 base from J, the junction kept 5 bases outside the gene matches. Germline assignment: CDR1 SEHNR and CDR2 FQNEAQ (reference sequence). The CDR3 sequence is 15 residues long. The CDR3 DNA reads as TGTGCCAGCAGCCCGACAGGGGGGCGTAACTATGGCTACACCTTC. Translation: CASSPTGGRNYGYTF. Variable domain in full (rest from reference TRBV7-9 and TRBJ1-2): DTGVSQNPRHKITKRGQNVTFRCDPISEHNRLYWYRQTLGQGPEFLTYFQNEAQLEKSRLLSDRFSAERPKGSFSTLEIQRTEQGDSAMYLCASSPTGGRNYGYTFGSGTRLTVV.

By share of the sample, this clonotype is medium-sized. The chain joins TRBV29-1 to TRBJ2-5, with 12 bases identical to TRBD2. V gave up 6 bases and J gave up 4 bases; unmatched junction bases: 3. CDR3 length: 13 residues. The germline CDR1 and CDR2 sequences are SQVTM and ANQGSEA. The CDR3 region is CSVAGLAGETQYF. As DNA, the CDR3 is TGCAGCGTGGCGGGACTAGCGGGAGAGACCCAGTACTTC. The whole variable domain, filled in from reference TRBV29-1 and TRBJ2-5, reads SAVISQKPSRDICQRGTSLTIQCQVDSQVTMMFWYRQQPGQSLTLIATANQGSEATYESGFVIDKFPISRPNLTFSTLTVSNMSPEDSSIYLCSVAGLAGETQYFGPGTRLLVL.

This clonotype is medium-sized in the sample. The V gene is TRBV6-5, the J gene TRBJ1-4; D possibly corresponds to TRBD1 (5 bases). The V gene's germline CDR1 is MNHEY and CDR2 SVGAGI. The CDR3 consists of 16 residues. V was trimmed by 0 bases and J by 12 bases, leaving 20 bases between them. Here the CDR3 reads CASSYSIARVRVELFF. Here the CDR3 DNA reads TGTGCCAGCAGTTACTCAATCGCCAGGGTCCGTGTTGAACTGTTTTTT.

The chain employs TRBV27 and TRBJ1-5; perhaps TRBD1 as D (5 bases). Trimming shortened V by 4 bases and J by 0 bases, and 13 bases separated the two germline ends. The germline gives CDR1 MNHEY, CDR2 SMNVEV (reference sequence). The CDR3 runs 16 residues. This CDR3 is CASSSSGLCSNQPQHF. The CDR3 DNA follows: TGTGCCAGCAGTTCCTCGGGACTGTGTAGCAATCAGCCCCAGCATTTT.

By share, this clonotype counts as medium-sized. This chain uses TRBV7-9 with TRBJ2-7; TRBD2 matches 9 bases. The V gene end was trimmed by 5 bases and the J gene end by 5 bases; junction bases not matched to a gene: 13. This CDR3 is 16 amino acids long. Germline CDR1 and CDR2: SEHNR and FQNEAQ (reference sequence). CDR3 nucleotide sequence: TGTGCCAGCAGCCCCCCGGGGGCGGGAGGGCATCACGAGCAGTACTTC. Its protein is CASSPPGAGGHHEQYF.

Sample share makes this clonotype medium-sized. The CDR3 protein is CASSRTPTVAGIGTDTQYF. The CDR3 DNA reads as TGTGCCAGCAGCCGAACCCCCACCGTCGCGGGGATCGGGACAGATACGCAGTATTTT. V gene TRBV7-3 combines with J gene TRBJ2-3; D possibly corresponds to TRBD2 (6 bases). The CDR3 runs 19 residues. V dropped 5 bases and J dropped 3 bases, with 27 bases sitting between them. CDR1 and CDR2 (germline): SGHTA, FQGTGA.

By its share, this clonotype is medium-sized (0.01 to 0.1%). J is TRBJ2-7 and V is TRBV28; 9 bases line up with TRBD1. The CDR3 is 15 amino acids. Trimming removed 2 bases from V and 3 bases from J; junction bases left unmatched: 5. Germline CDR1 reads MDHEN; CDR2 reads SYDVKM. CDR3 protein: CASSLVGQGLYEQYF. For the CDR3, the DNA is TGTGCCAGCAGTTTAGTGGGACAGGGTCTCTACGAGCAGTACTTC.

By proportion, this clonotype is large. The chain combines TRBV12-3 or TRBV12-4 with TRBJ2-7; D not certain. Deletions cut 3 bases from V and 7 bases from J, with 19 bases between. CDR3 length: 15 residues. The CDR3: CASSFPPPRSSEQYV. DNA of the CDR3: TGTGCCAGCAGTTTTCCCCCCCCGAGAAGTTCGGAGCAGTACGTC.

By sample fraction, this clonotype is medium-sized. In nucleotides, the CDR3 is TGCGCCAGCAGACTTCAGACAGGGGATGGAAACACCATATATTTT. As protein: CASRLQTGDGNTIYF. The gene calls are TRBV5-1 and TRBJ1-3; 8 bases align to TRBD1. The CDR3 loop spans 15 amino acids. From germline, CDR1 is SGHRS and CDR2 YFSETQ. J lost 3 bases, V lost 5 bases, and 7 bases had no gene match.